A selection of T cell receptor beta chains follows, all from one sample in a study of cytomegalovirus exposure and HLA in healthy donors. Method: immunoSEQ multiplex PCR; TCRdb's copy keeps in-frame clones and lacks some. This sample has 57,000 or so clones; approximately 96% occur once, and the top ten carry about 0.96%. Sequencing was performed on PBMCs. The source of these receptors is a man aged 18-30 years in good health and CMV-seronegative. Each CDR3 is given with its conserved first and last residue. A D gene is named only where the DNA matches it firmly. The size of a clone is reported for some rows only, either as once, few or many, or as a class for expanded clones.

abundance | d_gene | j_gene | v_gene | CDR3nt | CDR3aa
. | TRBD1 | TRBJ2-7 | TRBV18 | TGTGCCAGCTCACCATGGACAGGGAGCTCCTACGAGCAGTACTTC | CASSPWTGSSYEQYF
. | TRBD2 | TRBJ2-3 | TRBV27 | TGTGCCAGCAGTTTAGCTAGCGGGAGCTTGGATACGCAGTATTTT | CASSLASGSLDTQYF
. | TRBD2 | TRBJ2-7 | TRBV11-1 | TGTGCCAGCAGAACAAAGGGGGGGACTAGCGGGAGGGCCGTCTACGAGCAGTACTTC | CASRTKGGTSGRAVYEQYF
. | . | TRBJ2-7 | TRBV13 | TGTGCCAGCAGCTTAGAAAACTCCCTCTACGAGCAGTACTTC | CASSLENSLYEQYF
. | TRBD1 | TRBJ2-7 | TRBV5-8 | TGTGCCAGCAAGACAGGGTCCTCCTACGAGCAGTACTTC | CASKTGSSYEQYF
. | TRBD2 | TRBJ2-7 | TRBV2 | TGTGCCAGCGGTAGCGGGAGTCCCTACGAGCAGTACTTC | CASGSGSPYEQYF
. | TRBD2 | TRBJ2-1 | TRBV4-3 | TGCGCCAGCAGCCAAGATAGCGGGGGATACAATGAGCAGTTCTTC | CASSQDSGGYNEQFF
once | TRBD1 | TRBJ1-2 | TRBV28 | TGTGCCAGCATGGGGACAGGGGGGGATCGGAACTATGGCTACACCTTC | CASMGTGGDRNYGYTF
. | TRBD2 | TRBJ2-7 | TRBV4-3 | TGCGCCAGCAGCCAGGGTACTAGCGGGCCGCAGTACTTC | CASSQGTSGPQYF
. | . | TRBJ2-3 | TRBV7-9 | TGTGCCAGCAGCTTTCAGCGGGCCCTGCCAGATACGCAGTATTTT | CASSFQRALPDTQYF
. | TRBD2 | TRBJ2-3 | TRBV19 | TGTGCCAGTAGCCCGCTAGCGGCCCATGAGATTGCAGATACGCAGTATTTT | CASSPLAAHEIADTQYF
. | TRBD1 | TRBJ2-7 | TRBV2 | TGTGCCACAGGACAGGGTTACGAGCAGTACTTC | CATGQGYEQYF
. | TRBD1 | TRBJ1-5 | TRBV9 | TGTGCCAGCAGCGTAGGGACAGGGGTCAATCAGCCCCAGCATTTT | CASSVGTGVNQPQHF
. | TRBD1 | TRBJ2-2 | TRBV19 | TGTGCCAGTAGTATAGACAGGGGGCTGACCGGGGAGCTGTTTTTT | CASSIDRGLTGELFF
. | TRBD1 | TRBJ2-3 | TRBV6-1 | TGTGCCAGCAGTGAGGGACAGGGGGCAGATACGCAGTATTTT | CASSEGQGADTQYF
. | TRBD2 | TRBJ2-3 | TRBV6-4 | TGTGCCAGCAGCGGGAGGGCCGAGACAGATACGCAGTATTTT | CASSGRAETDTQYF
. | . | TRBJ1-3 | TRBV5-6 | TGTGCCAGCAGCTTGTGGCTGCTTTCTGGAAACACCATATATTTT | CASSLWLLSGNTIYF
. | TRBD2 | TRBJ2-7 | TRBV29-1 | TGCAGCGCTGCTCGAGGACTAGCGAGGGGGATCTCCTACGAGCAGTACTTC | CSAARGLARGISYEQYF
. | TRBD2 | TRBJ2-3 | TRBV9 | TGTGCCAGTTCCGAGACTAGCGGGACAGATACGCAGTATTTT | CASSETSGTDTQYF
. | TRBD2 | TRBJ2-3 | TRBV15 | TGTGCCACCAGCCCGGGACTAGCGGGAGGGCCGACAGATACGCAGTATTTT | CATSPGLAGGPTDTQYF
. | TRBD1 | TRBJ2-2 | TRBV19 | TGTGCCACCCTAGACAGGGGGCTTGACACCGGGGAGCTGTTTTTT | CATLDRGLDTGELFF
. | . | TRBJ1-1 | TRBV7-9 | TGTGCCAGCAGCTCGTCCTTGAACACTGAAGCTTTCTTT | CASSSSLNTEAFF